This is a list of T cell receptor beta chains from one sample in a study of T cell repertoires in cytomegalovirus infection. TCRdb itself ran the reads through MiXCR, one entry per CDR3 protein. The data show hundreds of thousands of distinct CDR3 sequences, under 55% seen once. Their antigens are not known. The sample consisted of cultured PBMCs, taken from culture after CMV antigen stimulation. These receptors were taken from a human donor in good health (CMV status not recorded). Some clones in this sample may be carry-over from other donors' samples. Both conserved end residues are part of each CDR3. Each record gives: J gene, D gene, V gene, CDR3 protein. The D gene is left open where the match is weak.

>TRBJ2-1|TRBD2|TRBV15
CATSRVGGADEQFF
>TRBJ2-6|NA|TRBV19
CASSGGYGANVLTF
>TRBJ2-5|NA|TRBV7-2
CASSLSGFQETQYF
>TRBJ1-5|NA|TRBV12-3/TRBV12-4
CASATGKYSNQPQHF
>TRBJ2-5|NA|TRBV7-9
CASSLTWTQYF
>TRBJ2-7|NA|TRBV6-1
CASSELGALWGYEQYF
>TRBJ2-7|TRBD2|TRBV7-2
CASSLREAPYEQYF
>TRBJ2-5|NA|TRBV18
CASSPPSQGMETQYF
>TRBJ1-4|NA|TRBV28
CASSSALALRLFF
>TRBJ2-1|NA|TRBV27
CASSFPALGGEQFF
>TRBJ2-3|TRBD2|TRBV30
CAWAQGLAGVVDTQYF
>TRBJ1-2|NA|TRBV4-3
CASSPRRVDGYGYTF
>TRBJ1-3|TRBD1|TRBV12-3/TRBV12-4
CANRRDSRGTIYF
>TRBJ2-6|TRBD1|TRBV5-4
CASSTGTGAPSGANVLTF
>TRBJ1-1|NA|TRBV15
CATSRDRTVAEAFF
>TRBJ1-1|NA|TRBV7-3
CASSLVQTMNTEAFF
>TRBJ1-5|NA|TRBV6-5
CASKAGSYSNQPQHF
>TRBJ2-1|NA|TRBV6-2/TRBV6-3
CASSRQDEQFF
>TRBJ2-5|NA|TRBV7-2
CASGPQRETQYF
>TRBJ2-5|NA|TRBV11-2
CASSLNPGDPETQYF
>TRBJ2-3|NA|TRBV20-1
CSARDPNGADTQYF
>TRBJ2-7|NA|TRBV10-2
CASSNQGRGTTGSYEQYF
>TRBJ2-2|TRBD2|TRBV7-2
CASSPRTSGNAGELFF
>TRBJ2-7|NA|TRBV7-9
CASTPGASSYEQYF
>TRBJ2-1|TRBD1|TRBV28
CASSLWGTGGYNEQFF
>TRBJ1-2|NA|TRBV25-1
CASSDQTSHGYTF
>TRBJ2-3|NA|TRBV10-3
CAISSGGNLITDTQYF
>TRBJ2-7|TRBD1|TRBV27
CASSTYGTEVSYEQYF
>TRBJ1-2|NA|TRBV12-3/TRBV12-4
CASRGTGGLGYGYTF
>TRBJ2-1|TRBD2|TRBV27
CASSFPSVAGVENEQFF
>TRBJ1-2|TRBD1|TRBV6-2/TRBV6-3
CASGRDRHYGYTF
>TRBJ2-7|NA|TRBV6-8
CASRPTIDYEQYF
>TRBJ1-5|TRBD1|TRBV7-9
CASSSDRESNQPQHF
>TRBJ2-1|NA|TRBV14
CASSRDRASYNEQFF
>TRBJ2-5|NA|TRBV7-2
CASSLAANRAQYF